These T cell receptor beta chains were read from a single sample in a study of blood T cell repertoires in COVID-19. TCRdb's copy holds only in-frame clones and misses some; the assay was immunoSEQ multiplex PCR. The sample holds about 160,000 clones; around 85% are singletons and the top ten take 3% to 3.5%. Sequencing was carried out using peripheral blood. The receptor source for this set is a human donor with acute or convalescent COVID-19. The donor label of this sample is uncertain. Each CDR3 is given with its conserved first and last residue. D genes are given only for firm matches. Clone size is given for some rows only: seen once, a few or many times, or a class if the clone is expanded.

clone_size j_call v_call d_call cdr3_aa cdr3_nt
- TRBJ1-1 TRBV4-3 - CASSQRSPNTEAFF TGCGCCAGCAGCCAGCGATCACCGAACACTGAAGCTTTCTTT
few TRBJ2-1 TRBV5-4 - CARSGGLNSNEQFF TGTGCCAGAAGTGGGGGCCTAAACTCCAATGAGCAGTTCTTC
- TRBJ1-5 TRBV27 - CASSSPNQPQHF TGTGCCAGCAGTTCCCCTAATCAGCCCCAGCATTTT
- TRBJ1-2 TRBV10-3 TRBD1 CAISEGDSKGYTF TGTGCCATCAGTGAGGGGGACAGCAAGGGCTACACCTTC
- TRBJ2-3 TRBV9 - CASSATPGDSGDTQYF TGTGCCAGCAGTGCAACACCAGGGGATTCAGGAGATACGCAGTATTTT
- TRBJ1-6 TRBV2 - CASSVDNSPLHF TGTGCCAGCAGTGTCGATAATTCACCCCTCCACTTT
once TRBJ2-1 TRBV7-9 TRBD2 CASSKPSGVSYNEQFF TGTGCCAGCAGCAAACCAAGCGGGGTTAGCTACAATGAGCAGTTCTTC
- TRBJ2-5 TRBV7-9 - CASSLMRGGATEAQYF TGTGCCAGCAGCTTAATGAGGGGGGGCGCCACGGAGGCCCAGTACTTC
- TRBJ1-3 TRBV28 TRBD1 CASSLGELRQGAGNTIYF TGTGCCAGCAGTTTAGGCGAACTTAGACAGGGGGCTGGAAACACCATATATTTT
few TRBJ1-4 TRBV5-1 - CASSFGGTNEKLFF TGCGCCAGCAGCTTCGGGGGAACTAATGAAAAACTGTTTTTT